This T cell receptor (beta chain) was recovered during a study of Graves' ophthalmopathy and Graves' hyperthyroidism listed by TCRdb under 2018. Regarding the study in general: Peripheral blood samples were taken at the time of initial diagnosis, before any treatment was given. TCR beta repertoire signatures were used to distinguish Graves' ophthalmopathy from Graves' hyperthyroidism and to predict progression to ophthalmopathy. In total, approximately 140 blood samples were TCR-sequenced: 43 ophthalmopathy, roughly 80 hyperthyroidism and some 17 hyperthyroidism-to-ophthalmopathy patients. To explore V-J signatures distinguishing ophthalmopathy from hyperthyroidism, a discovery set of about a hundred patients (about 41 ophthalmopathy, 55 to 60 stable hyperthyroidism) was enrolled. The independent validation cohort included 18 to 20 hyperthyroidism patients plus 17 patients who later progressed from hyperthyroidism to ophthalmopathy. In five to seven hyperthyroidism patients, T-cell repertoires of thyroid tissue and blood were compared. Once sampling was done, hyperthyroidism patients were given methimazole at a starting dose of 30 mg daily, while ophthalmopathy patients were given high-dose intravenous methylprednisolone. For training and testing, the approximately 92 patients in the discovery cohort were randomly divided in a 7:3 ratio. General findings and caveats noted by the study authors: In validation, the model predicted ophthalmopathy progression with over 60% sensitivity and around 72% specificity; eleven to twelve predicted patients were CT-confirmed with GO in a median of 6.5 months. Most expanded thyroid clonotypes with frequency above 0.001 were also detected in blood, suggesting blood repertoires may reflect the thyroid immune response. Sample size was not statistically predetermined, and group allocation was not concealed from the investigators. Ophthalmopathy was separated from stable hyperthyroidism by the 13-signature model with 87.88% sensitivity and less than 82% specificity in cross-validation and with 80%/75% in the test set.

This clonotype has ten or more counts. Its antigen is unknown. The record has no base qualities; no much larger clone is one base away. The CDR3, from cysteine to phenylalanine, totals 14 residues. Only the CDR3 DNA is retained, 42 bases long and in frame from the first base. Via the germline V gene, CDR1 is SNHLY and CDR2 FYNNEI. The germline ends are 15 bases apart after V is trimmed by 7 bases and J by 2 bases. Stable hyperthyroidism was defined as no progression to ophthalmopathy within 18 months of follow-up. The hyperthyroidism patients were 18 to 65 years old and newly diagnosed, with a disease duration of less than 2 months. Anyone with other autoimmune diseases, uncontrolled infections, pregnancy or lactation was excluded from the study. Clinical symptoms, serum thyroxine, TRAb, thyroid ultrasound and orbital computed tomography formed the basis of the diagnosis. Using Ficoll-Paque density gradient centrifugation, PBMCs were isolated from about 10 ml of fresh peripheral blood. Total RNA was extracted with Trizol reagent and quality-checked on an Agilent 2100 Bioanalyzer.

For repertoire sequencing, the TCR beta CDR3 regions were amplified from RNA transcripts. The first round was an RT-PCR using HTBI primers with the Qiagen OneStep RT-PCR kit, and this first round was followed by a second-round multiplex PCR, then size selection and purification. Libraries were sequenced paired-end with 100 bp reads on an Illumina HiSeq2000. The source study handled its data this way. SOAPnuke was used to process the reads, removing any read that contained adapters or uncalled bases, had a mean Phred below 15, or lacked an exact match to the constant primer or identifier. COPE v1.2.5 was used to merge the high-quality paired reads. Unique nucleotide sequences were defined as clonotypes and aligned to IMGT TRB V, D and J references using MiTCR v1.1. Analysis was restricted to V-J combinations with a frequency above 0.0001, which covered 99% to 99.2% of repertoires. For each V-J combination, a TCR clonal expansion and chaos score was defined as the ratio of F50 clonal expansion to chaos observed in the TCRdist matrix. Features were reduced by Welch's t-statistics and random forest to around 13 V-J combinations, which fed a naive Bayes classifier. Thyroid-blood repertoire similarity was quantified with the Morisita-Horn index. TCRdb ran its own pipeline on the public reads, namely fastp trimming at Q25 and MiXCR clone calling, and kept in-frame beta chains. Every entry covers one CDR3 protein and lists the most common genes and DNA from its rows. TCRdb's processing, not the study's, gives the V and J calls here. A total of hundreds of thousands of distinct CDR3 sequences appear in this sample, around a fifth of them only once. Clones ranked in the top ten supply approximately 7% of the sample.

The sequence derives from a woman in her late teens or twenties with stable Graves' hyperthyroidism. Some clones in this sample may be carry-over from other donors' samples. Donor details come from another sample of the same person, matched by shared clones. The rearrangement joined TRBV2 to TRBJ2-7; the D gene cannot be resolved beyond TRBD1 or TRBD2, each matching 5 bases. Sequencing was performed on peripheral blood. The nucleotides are TGTGCCAGCATGTTCGAGGGACCCACCTACGAGCAGTACTTC. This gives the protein CASMFEGPTYEQYF.